This is a list of T cell receptor beta chains from one sample in a study of tumor-infiltrating lymphocytes in oesophageal squamous cell carcinoma. One entry per CDR3 protein results from TCRdb running MiXCR on the PCR reads. The table includes about 12,000 distinct CDR3 sequences, approximately 49% detected once. The sample was esophageal tumor tissue. Receptor source: a male donor with esophageal squamous cell carcinoma. Each CDR3 is given without its conserved first and last residue. D genes are given only for firm matches.

d_call v_call cdr3_aa
NA TRBV7-6 ASSLMGGTGQPQH
NA TRBV20-1 SASRAANQPQH
NA TRBV7-2 ASSLNLGRSNEQY
NA TRBV12-3/TRBV12-4 ASSNQEAGTDTQY
NA TRBV6-1 ASSRSRDTQY
NA TRBV12-3/TRBV12-4 ASSFPGDEQY
NA TRBV5-4 ASSLGGRSGTDTQY
NA TRBV28 ASSLSTGTVTYEQY
NA TRBV7-3 ASSLIRDGEQF
NA TRBV18 ASSPRNYNEQF
NA TRBV12-3/TRBV12-4 ASSSLGGSNPNYGYT
NA TRBV19 ASSILGLNTEAF
NA TRBV7-8 ASSLRDNSYNEQY
TRBD2 TRBV11-2 ASSPTSGRGNEQF
NA TRBV10-3 AISESLSQDYEQY
TRBD2 TRBV6-1 ATRLAVQYEQY
NA TRBV6-2/TRBV6-3 ANKNTGELF
NA TRBV24-1 ATSDPRGTETQY
NA TRBV6-9 ASSSSGLAGGLDNEQF
TRBD2 TRBV7-9 ASSPGTSALPYEQY
NA TRBV14 ASSRGGYEQY
TRBD1 TRBV5-5 ASNYRTGSFSYEQY
TRBD2 TRBV6-6 ASSYSGLAGVYNEQY
NA TRBV27 ASSLGVPGEQF
NA TRBV10-1 ASSGTSYEQY
TRBD2 TRBV7-6 ASRTAGSSYNEQF
NA TRBV6-1 ASSDARTSTDTQY
NA TRBV28 ASSFFRGFFPNSPLH
TRBD2 TRBV7-2 ASSSSPAGGLY
TRBD2 TRBV7-2 ASSIRGRSSYEQY
TRBD2 TRBV6-6 ASSYIQSGGYNEQF
NA TRBV11-2 ASSPSSLLYEQY
NA TRBV6-2/TRBV6-3 ASSSPRTTEDIQY
NA TRBV7-2 ASSLVGSGWSSYNEQF
TRBD2 TRBV12-3/TRBV12-4 ASSFEGGRYNEQY
TRBD1 TRBV12-3/TRBV12-4 ASSSLGTGETQY
NA TRBV6-2/TRBV6-3 ASSYRSGVGTEAF
TRBD2 TRBV12-3/TRBV12-4 ASRAGGEETQY
TRBD2 TRBV19 ASSRATSGQETQY
TRBD2 TRBV6-5 ASSEAYGLAGVGVTDTQY
NA TRBV7-2 ASSLDTNYGYT
NA TRBV6-1 ASRPSGNQPQH
NA TRBV12-3/TRBV12-4 ASSLETTGANVLT
NA TRBV2 ASSTNKGHQETQF
NA TRBV7-2 ASSLSRGIETQY
NA TRBV28 ASGGATTYEQY
TRBD2 TRBV7-2 ASSLATSGGSY
TRBD2 TRBV20-1 SARGTSGTDYEQY
NA TRBV7-2 ASRTRGSSYNEQF
TRBD2 TRBV7-6 ASSLAGTSGGGAQY
NA TRBV6-2/TRBV6-3 ASRRDSQDTQY
TRBD2 TRBV6-1 ASRSGGADEQY
TRBD2 TRBV7-9 ASSPSLAGATNEQF